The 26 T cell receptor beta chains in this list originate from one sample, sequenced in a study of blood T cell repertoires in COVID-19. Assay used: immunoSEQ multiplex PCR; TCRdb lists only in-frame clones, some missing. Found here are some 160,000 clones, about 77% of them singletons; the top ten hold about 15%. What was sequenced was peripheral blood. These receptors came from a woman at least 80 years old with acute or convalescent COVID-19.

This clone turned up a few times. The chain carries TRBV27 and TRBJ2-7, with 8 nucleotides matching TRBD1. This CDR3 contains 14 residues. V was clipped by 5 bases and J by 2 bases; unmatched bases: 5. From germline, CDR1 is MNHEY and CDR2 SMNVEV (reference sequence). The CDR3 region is CASSTRTGPYEQYF. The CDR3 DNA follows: TGTGCCAGCAGTACCCGGACAGGGCCCTACGAGCAGTACTTC.

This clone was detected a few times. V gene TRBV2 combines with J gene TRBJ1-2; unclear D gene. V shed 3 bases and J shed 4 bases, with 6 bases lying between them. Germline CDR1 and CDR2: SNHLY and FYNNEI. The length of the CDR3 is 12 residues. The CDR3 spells CASSEGGYGYTF. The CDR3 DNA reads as TGTGCCAGCAGTGAGGGAGGCTATGGCTACACCTTC.

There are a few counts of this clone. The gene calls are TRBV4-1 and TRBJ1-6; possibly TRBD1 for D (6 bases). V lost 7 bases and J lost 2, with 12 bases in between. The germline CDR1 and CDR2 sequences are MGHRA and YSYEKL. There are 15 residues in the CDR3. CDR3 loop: CASKPPGAYNSPLHF. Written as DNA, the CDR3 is TGCGCCAGCAAGCCCCCAGGGGCCTATAATTCACCCCTCCACTTT.

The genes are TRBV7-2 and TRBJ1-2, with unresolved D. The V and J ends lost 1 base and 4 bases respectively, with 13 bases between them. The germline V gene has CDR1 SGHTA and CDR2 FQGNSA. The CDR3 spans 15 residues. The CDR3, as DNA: TGTGCCAGCAGCTTAGATCCGGGTATGGGCTATGGCTACACCTTC. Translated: CASSLDPGMGYGYTF.

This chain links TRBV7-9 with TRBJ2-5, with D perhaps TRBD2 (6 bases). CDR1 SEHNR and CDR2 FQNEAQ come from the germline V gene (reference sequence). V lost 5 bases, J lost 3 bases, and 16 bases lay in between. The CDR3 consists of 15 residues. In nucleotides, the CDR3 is TGTGCCAGCAGCCGGTTTGGGGGGACGGAAGAGACCCAGTACTTC. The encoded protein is CASSRFGGTEETQYF.

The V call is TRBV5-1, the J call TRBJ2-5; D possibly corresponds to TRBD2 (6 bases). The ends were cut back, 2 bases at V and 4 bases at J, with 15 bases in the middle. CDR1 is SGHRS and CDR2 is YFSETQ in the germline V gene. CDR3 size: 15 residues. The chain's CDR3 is CASSLLAARGETQYF. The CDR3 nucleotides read TGCGCCAGCAGCTTACTAGCTGCTAGGGGAGAGACCCAGTACTTC.

The CDR3 region is CASSLVFVADLQFF. The CDR3 region has the DNA TGTGCCAGCAGCTTAGTTTTCGTAGCGGACCTTCAGTTCTTC. The chain uses TRBV7-9 and TRBJ2-1; perhaps TRBD2 as D (6 bases). Germline lookup yields CDR1 SEHNR and CDR2 FQNEAQ (reference sequence). There are 14 residues in the CDR3. The germline V and J ends were trimmed by 1 base and 13 bases, with 17 bases remaining between them.

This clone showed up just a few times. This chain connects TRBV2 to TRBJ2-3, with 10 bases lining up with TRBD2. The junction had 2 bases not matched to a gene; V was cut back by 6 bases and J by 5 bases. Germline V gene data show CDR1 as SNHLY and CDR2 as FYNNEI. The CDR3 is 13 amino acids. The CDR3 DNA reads TGTGCCAGCAGCGGGACTAGCGTAGATACGCAGTATTTT. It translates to CASSGTSVDTQYF.

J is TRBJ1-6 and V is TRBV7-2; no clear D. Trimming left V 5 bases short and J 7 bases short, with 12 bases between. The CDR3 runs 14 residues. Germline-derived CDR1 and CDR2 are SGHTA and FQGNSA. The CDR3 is CASSRRNRNSPLHF. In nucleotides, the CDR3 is TGTGCCAGCAGCCGTCGGAACAGAAATTCACCCCTCCACTTT. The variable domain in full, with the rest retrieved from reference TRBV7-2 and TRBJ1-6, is GAGVSQSPSNKVTEKGKDVELRCDPISGHTALYWYRQSLGQGLEFLIYFQGNSAPDKSGLPSDRFSAERTGGSVSTLTIQRTQQEDSAVYLCASSRRNRNSPLHFGNGTRLTVT.

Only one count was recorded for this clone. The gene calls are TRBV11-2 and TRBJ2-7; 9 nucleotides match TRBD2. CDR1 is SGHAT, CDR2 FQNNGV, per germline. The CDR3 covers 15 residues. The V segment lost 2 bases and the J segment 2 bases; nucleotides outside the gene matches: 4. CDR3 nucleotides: TGTGCCAGCAGCTTATCGGCGGGAGGGACCTACGAGCAGTACTTC. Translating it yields CASSLSAGGTYEQYF.

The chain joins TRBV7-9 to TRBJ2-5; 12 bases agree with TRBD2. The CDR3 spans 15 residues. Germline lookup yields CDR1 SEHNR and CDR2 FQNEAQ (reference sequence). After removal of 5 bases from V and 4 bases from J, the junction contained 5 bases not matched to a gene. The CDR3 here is CASSGTSGGRETQYF. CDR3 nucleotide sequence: TGTGCCAGCAGCGGCACTAGCGGGGGGAGAGAGACCCAGTACTTC.

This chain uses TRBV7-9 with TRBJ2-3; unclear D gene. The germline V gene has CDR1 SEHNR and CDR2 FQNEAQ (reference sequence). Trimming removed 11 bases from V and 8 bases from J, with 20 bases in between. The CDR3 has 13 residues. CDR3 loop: CAGSRFTVGTQYF. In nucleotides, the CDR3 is TGTGCCGGTTCACGATTTACGGTTGGTACGCAGTATTTT. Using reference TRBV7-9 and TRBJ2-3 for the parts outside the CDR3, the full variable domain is DTGVSQNPRHKITKRGQNVTFRCDPISEHNRLYWYRQTLGQGPEFLTYFQNEAQLEKSRLLSDRFSAERPKGSFSTLEIQRTEQGDSAMYLCAGSRFTVGTQYFGPGTRLTVL.

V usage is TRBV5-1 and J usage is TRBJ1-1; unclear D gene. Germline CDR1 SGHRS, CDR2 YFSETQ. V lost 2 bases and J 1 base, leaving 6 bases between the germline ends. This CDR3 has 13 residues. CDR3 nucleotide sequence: TGCGCCAGCAGCTTAGCCTGGAACACTGAAGCTTTCTTT. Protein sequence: CASSLAWNTEAFF.

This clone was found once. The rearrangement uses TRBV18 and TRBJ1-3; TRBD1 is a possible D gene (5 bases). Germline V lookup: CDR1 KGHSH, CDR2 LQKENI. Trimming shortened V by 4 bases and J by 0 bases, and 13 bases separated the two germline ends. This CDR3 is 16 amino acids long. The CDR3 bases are TGTGCCAGCTCACATGGACACCAGAGCTCTGGAAACACCATATATTTT. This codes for CASSHGHQSSGNTIYF.

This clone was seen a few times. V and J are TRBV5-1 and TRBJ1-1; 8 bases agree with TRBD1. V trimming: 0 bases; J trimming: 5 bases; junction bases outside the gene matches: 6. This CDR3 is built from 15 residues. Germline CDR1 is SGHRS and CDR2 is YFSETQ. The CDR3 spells CASSLVQGGGTEAFF. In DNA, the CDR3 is TGCGCCAGCAGCTTGGTACAGGGGGGAGGAACTGAAGCTTTCTTT.

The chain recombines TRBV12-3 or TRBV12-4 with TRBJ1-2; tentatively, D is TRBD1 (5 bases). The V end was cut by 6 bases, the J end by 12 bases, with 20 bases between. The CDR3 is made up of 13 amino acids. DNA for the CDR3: TGTGCCAGCAGCTCAGGGTCAGGGTCCTTCAACACCTTC. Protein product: CASSSGSGSFNTF.

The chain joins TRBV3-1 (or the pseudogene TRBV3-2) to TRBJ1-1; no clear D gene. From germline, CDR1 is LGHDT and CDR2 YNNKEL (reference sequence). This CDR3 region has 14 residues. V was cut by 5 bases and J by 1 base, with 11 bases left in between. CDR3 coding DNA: TGTGCCAGCAGCTCTTATCCCAGGAACACTGAAGCTTTCTTT. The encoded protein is CASSSYPRNTEAFF.

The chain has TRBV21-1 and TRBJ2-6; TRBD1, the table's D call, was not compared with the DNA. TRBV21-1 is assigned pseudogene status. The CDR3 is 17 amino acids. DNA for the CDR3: TGTGCCAGCAGCCCCGGCGGCAGGGCGGCCGGGGCCAACGTCCTGACTTTC. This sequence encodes CASSPGGRAAGANVLTF.

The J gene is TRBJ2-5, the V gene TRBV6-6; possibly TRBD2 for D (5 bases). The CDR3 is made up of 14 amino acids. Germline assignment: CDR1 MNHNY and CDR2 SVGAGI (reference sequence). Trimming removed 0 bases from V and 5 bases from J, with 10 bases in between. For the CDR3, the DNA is TGTGCCAGCAGTTACTCGTTTAGCGTTGAGACCCAGTACTTC. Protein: CASSYSFSVETQYF.

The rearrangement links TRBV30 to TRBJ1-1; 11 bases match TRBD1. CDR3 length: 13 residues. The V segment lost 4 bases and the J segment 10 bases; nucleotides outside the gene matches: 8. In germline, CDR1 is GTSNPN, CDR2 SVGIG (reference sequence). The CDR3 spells CAWNIGQGAGAFF. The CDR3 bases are TGTGCCTGGAATATCGGACAGGGGGCAGGAGCTTTCTTT.

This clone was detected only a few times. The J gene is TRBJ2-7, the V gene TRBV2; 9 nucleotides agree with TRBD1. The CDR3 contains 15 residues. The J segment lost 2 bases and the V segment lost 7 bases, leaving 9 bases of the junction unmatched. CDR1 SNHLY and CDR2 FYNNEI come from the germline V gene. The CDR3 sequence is CASNPRDRDAYEQYF. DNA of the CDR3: TGTGCCAGCAACCCAAGGGACAGGGATGCCTACGAGCAGTACTTC. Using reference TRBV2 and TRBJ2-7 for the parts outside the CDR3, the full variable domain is EPEVTQTPSHQVTQMGQEVILRCVPISNHLYFYWYRQILGQKVEFLVSFYNNEISEKSEIFDDQFSVERPDGSNFTLKIRSTKLEDSAMYFCASNPRDRDAYEQYFGPGTRLTVT.

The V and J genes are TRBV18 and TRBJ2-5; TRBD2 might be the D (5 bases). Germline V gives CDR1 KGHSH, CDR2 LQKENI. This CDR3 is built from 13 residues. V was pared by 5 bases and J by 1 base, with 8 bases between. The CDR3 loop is CASSSGIQETQYF. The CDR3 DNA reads TGTGCCAGCTCATCCGGGATCCAAGAGACCCAGTACTTC.

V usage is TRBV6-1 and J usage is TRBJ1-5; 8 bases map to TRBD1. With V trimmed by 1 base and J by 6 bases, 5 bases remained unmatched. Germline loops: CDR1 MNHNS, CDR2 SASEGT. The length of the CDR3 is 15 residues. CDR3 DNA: TGTGCCAGCAGTGAAGGGTCAGGGGGCTTTCAGCCCCAGCATTTT. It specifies CASSEGSGGFQPQHF.

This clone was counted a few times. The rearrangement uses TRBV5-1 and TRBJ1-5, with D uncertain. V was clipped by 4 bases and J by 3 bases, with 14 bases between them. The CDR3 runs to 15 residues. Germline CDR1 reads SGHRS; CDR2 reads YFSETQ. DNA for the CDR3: TGCGCCAGCAGCCCGGACGGGATATTCAATCAGCCCCAGCATTTT. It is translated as CASSPDGIFNQPQHF.

The DNA of the CDR3 is TGTGCCAGCAGCGACGGGGACTTGGCGGGCAATGAGCAGTTCTTC. Its translation is CASSDGDLAGNEQFF. The J gene is TRBJ2-1, the V gene TRBV6-2 or TRBV6-3; TRBD2 is a possible D gene (6 bases). This CDR3 contains 15 residues. Germline V gives CDR1 MNHEY, CDR2 SVGEGT. Trimming left V 6 bases short and J 6 bases short, with 18 bases between.

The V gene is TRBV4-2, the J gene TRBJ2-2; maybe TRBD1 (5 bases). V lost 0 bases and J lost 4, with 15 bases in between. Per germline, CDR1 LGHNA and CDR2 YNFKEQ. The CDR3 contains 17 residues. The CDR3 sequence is CASSQDWGSQLTGELFF. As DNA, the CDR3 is TGTGCCAGCAGCCAAGATTGGGGCAGCCAGCTCACCGGGGAGCTGTTTTTT.